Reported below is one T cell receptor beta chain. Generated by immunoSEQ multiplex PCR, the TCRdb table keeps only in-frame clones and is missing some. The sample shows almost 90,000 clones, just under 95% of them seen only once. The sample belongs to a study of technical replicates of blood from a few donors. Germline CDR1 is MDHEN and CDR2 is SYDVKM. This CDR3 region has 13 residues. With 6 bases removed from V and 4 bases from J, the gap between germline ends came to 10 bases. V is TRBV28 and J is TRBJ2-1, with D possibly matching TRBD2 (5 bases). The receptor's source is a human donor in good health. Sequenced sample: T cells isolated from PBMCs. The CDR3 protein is CASSSGGYNEQFF. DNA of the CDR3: TGTGCCAGCAGCTCCGGCGGGTACAATGAGCAGTTCTTC. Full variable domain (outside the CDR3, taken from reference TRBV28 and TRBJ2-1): DVKVTQSSRYLVKRTGEKVFLECVQDMDHENMFWYRQDPGLGLRLIYFSYDVKMKEKGDIPEGYSVSREKKERFSLILESASTNQTSMYLCASSSGGYNEQFFGPGTRLTVL.